This is a list of T cell receptor beta chains from one sample in a study of identical twins. TCRdb analysed the 5' RACE reads with MiXCR anew, one entry per CDR3 protein. The table records about 100,000 distinct CDR3 sequences, around 5.5% of them present only once. Sequencing was carried out using memory T cells sorted from blood. Receptor source: a woman between 45 and 65 years old in good health. The CDR3 runs from the conserved cysteine through the conserved F or W. Fields, in order: V gene, J gene, D gene, clone size, CDR3 DNA, CDR3 protein. A D gene is named only where the DNA matches it firmly. The size field is filled for only some rows; it gives once, few, many or a size class.

v_gene: TRBV11-2
j_gene: TRBJ1-5
d_gene: NA
abundance: many
CDR3nt: TGTGCCAGCAGCTTAGTGGCAGGGGATGGGCCCCAGCATTTT
CDR3aa: CASSLVAGDGPQHF

v_gene: TRBV12-3/TRBV12-4
j_gene: TRBJ1-4
d_gene: NA
abundance: few
CDR3nt: TGTGCCAGCAGCCTATCAACTAATGAAAAACTGTTTTTT
CDR3aa: CASSLSTNEKLFF

v_gene: TRBV6-5
j_gene: TRBJ1-4
d_gene: NA
abundance: few
CDR3nt: TGTGCCAGCAGTTACCGGTCAGCAACTAATGAAAAACTGTTTTTT
CDR3aa: CASSYRSATNEKLFF

v_gene: TRBV7-9
j_gene: TRBJ1-6
d_gene: NA
abundance: NA
CDR3nt: TGTGCCGGGGGAAGTGGGTTTTCCTCACCCCTCCACTTT
CDR3aa: CAGGSGFSSPLHF

v_gene: TRBV12-3/TRBV12-4
j_gene: TRBJ2-1
d_gene: NA
abundance: many
CDR3nt: TGTGCCAGCAGTTTTATGTCCTACAATGAGCAGTTCTTC
CDR3aa: CASSFMSYNEQFF

v_gene: TRBV19
j_gene: TRBJ2-1
d_gene: NA
abundance: few
CDR3nt: TGTGCCAGTAGTAGGGAAAGTGGGTACAATGAGCAGTTCTTC
CDR3aa: CASSRESGYNEQFF

v_gene: TRBV28
j_gene: TRBJ1-1
d_gene: NA
abundance: many
CDR3nt: TGTGCCAGCAGTTTACCCGGAGGGAACACTGAAGCTTTCTTT
CDR3aa: CASSLPGGNTEAFF

v_gene: TRBV12-3/TRBV12-4
j_gene: TRBJ1-2
d_gene: TRBD1
abundance: many
CDR3nt: TGTGCCAGCAGTTCCCCGGGACAGGGAAGAATTGGCTACACCTTC
CDR3aa: CASSSPGQGRIGYTF

v_gene: TRBV11-3
j_gene: TRBJ2-3
d_gene: TRBD1
abundance: many
CDR3nt: TGTGCCAGCAGCTTAGAAGGGGGCGCAGATACGCAGTATTTT
CDR3aa: CASSLEGGADTQYF

v_gene: TRBV27
j_gene: TRBJ1-2
d_gene: NA
abundance: many
CDR3nt: TGTGCCAGCCGACCAGGGGCCGCTAACTATGGCTACACCTTC
CDR3aa: CASRPGAANYGYTF

v_gene: TRBV30
j_gene: TRBJ1-5
d_gene: NA
abundance: many
CDR3nt: TGTGCCTGGAGTGTAAAGAGGGATCAGCCCCAGCATTTT
CDR3aa: CAWSVKRDQPQHF

v_gene: TRBV2
j_gene: TRBJ2-3
d_gene: TRBD2
abundance: NA
CDR3nt: TGTGCCAGAAGTCAGACTAGCGGCAGCACAGATACGCAGTATTTT
CDR3aa: CARSQTSGSTDTQYF

v_gene: TRBV2
j_gene: TRBJ2-3
d_gene: NA
abundance: few
CDR3nt: TGTGCCAGCAGTGCAACGACAGGCCTGGGTGGTACGCAGTATTTT
CDR3aa: CASSATTGLGGTQYF

v_gene: TRBV6-6
j_gene: TRBJ2-1
d_gene: TRBD2
abundance: few
CDR3nt: TGTGCCAGCAGCTCAACCCTAGCGGGAGTGGGGAGTGAGCAGTTCTTC
CDR3aa: CASSSTLAGVGSEQFF

v_gene: TRBV29-1
j_gene: TRBJ2-3
d_gene: TRBD2
abundance: NA
CDR3nt: TGCAGCGTTGCAGCGGGAGCAGATACGCAGTATTTT
CDR3aa: CSVAAGADTQYF

v_gene: TRBV3-1
j_gene: TRBJ2-3
d_gene: NA
abundance: many
CDR3nt: TGTGCCAGCAGCCAAAGGGGGGAGTGGACAGATACGCAGTATTTT
CDR3aa: CASSQRGEWTDTQYF

v_gene: TRBV20-1
j_gene: TRBJ2-1
d_gene: TRBD2
abundance: few
CDR3nt: TGCAGTGCCGATGATCCCTATAGCGGGAGCTCCTACAATGAGCAGTTCTTC
CDR3aa: CSADDPYSGSSYNEQFF

v_gene: TRBV30
j_gene: TRBJ2-3
d_gene: NA
abundance: few
CDR3nt: TGTGCCTGCAGCCCGTTACTCCGCGATACGCAGTATTTT
CDR3aa: CACSPLLRDTQYF

v_gene: TRBV30
j_gene: TRBJ1-1
d_gene: TRBD1
abundance: many
CDR3nt: TGTGCCTGTAGGCGGGACAGGGTATTCTCAGGGGCTGAAGCTTTCTTT
CDR3aa: CACRRDRVFSGAEAFF

v_gene: TRBV9
j_gene: TRBJ1-3
d_gene: NA
abundance: many
CDR3nt: TGTGCCAGCAGCGGCGTCGGTGACTCTGGAAACACCATATATTTT
CDR3aa: CASSGVGDSGNTIYF

v_gene: TRBV5-6
j_gene: TRBJ2-2
d_gene: NA
abundance: many
CDR3nt: TGTGCCAGCAGCTTGGAATTACGGGGGCTGAACACCGGGGAGCTGTTTTTT
CDR3aa: CASSLELRGLNTGELFF

v_gene: TRBV5-6
j_gene: TRBJ2-5
d_gene: TRBD2
abundance: few
CDR3nt: TGTGCCAGCAGCTTGCGCGGGAGAATGGAGGAGACCCAGTACTTC
CDR3aa: CASSLRGRMEETQYF

v_gene: TRBV7-6
j_gene: TRBJ2-5
d_gene: TRBD2
abundance: many
CDR3nt: TGTGCCAGCAGCTTAGGTAGCGGGAGGGAGGAGACCCAGTACTTC
CDR3aa: CASSLGSGREETQYF

v_gene: TRBV6-1
j_gene: TRBJ1-5
d_gene: NA
abundance: many
CDR3nt: TGTGCCAGCAGTGGGGAGGGGGGGCTTAATAGCAATCAGCCCCAGCATTTT
CDR3aa: CASSGEGGLNSNQPQHF

v_gene: TRBV6-1
j_gene: TRBJ2-3
d_gene: TRBD2
abundance: many
CDR3nt: TGTGCCAGCAGTGTTAAGAGGGGCGGACTAGCGAACACAGATACGCAGTATTTT
CDR3aa: CASSVKRGGLANTDTQYF

v_gene: TRBV29-1
j_gene: TRBJ1-1
d_gene: NA
abundance: many
CDR3nt: TGCAGCGTTGTGCTTAGCACTGAAGCTTTCTTT
CDR3aa: CSVVLSTEAFF

v_gene: TRBV9
j_gene: TRBJ1-1
d_gene: TRBD1
abundance: few
CDR3nt: TGTGCCAGCAGCGTAGAGAACAGGGGGAACACTGAAGCTTTCTTT
CDR3aa: CASSVENRGNTEAFF

v_gene: TRBV5-5
j_gene: TRBJ2-3
d_gene: TRBD2
abundance: many
CDR3nt: TGTGCCAGCAGCCTCCAGCGGGAGGGGGATACGCAGTATTTT
CDR3aa: CASSLQREGDTQYF

v_gene: TRBV29-1
j_gene: TRBJ1-1
d_gene: NA
abundance: many
CDR3nt: TGCAGCGTTGCCACCGGACGGAATGAAGCTTTCTTT
CDR3aa: CSVATGRNEAFF

v_gene: TRBV30
j_gene: TRBJ1-3
d_gene: TRBD1
abundance: once
CDR3nt: TGTGCCTGGAGTGGGACCCGACAGGGGGTAAACACCATATATTTT
CDR3aa: CAWSGTRQGVNTIYF

v_gene: TRBV3-1
j_gene: TRBJ1-1
d_gene: NA
abundance: many
CDR3nt: TGTGCCAGCAGCCAAGGCCGGGGAGGGGGAACTGAAGCTTTCTTT
CDR3aa: CASSQGRGGGTEAFF

v_gene: TRBV5-1
j_gene: TRBJ2-5
d_gene: TRBD1
abundance: many
CDR3nt: TGCGCCAGCAGCCCGGGACAGGGGGTAGAGAAAGAGACCCAGTACTTC
CDR3aa: CASSPGQGVEKETQYF

v_gene: TRBV12-3/TRBV12-4
j_gene: TRBJ2-6
d_gene: NA
abundance: few
CDR3nt: TGTGCCAGCAGAGGCTCTGGGGCCAACGTCCTGACTTTC
CDR3aa: CASRGSGANVLTF

v_gene: TRBV7-8
j_gene: TRBJ2-7
d_gene: NA
abundance: few
CDR3nt: TGTGCCAGCAGCGACGCTTCGACTCGCTCCTACGAGCAGTACTTC
CDR3aa: CASSDASTRSYEQYF

v_gene: TRBV19
j_gene: TRBJ1-1
d_gene: NA
abundance: many
CDR3nt: TGTGCCAGTAGTATACGGGGGATCGCTGAAGCTTTCTTT
CDR3aa: CASSIRGIAEAFF

v_gene: TRBV7-3
j_gene: TRBJ2-7
d_gene: NA
abundance: many
CDR3nt: TGTGCCAGCAGCTTAGTTTTCGGGAGCTCCTACGAGCAGTACTTC
CDR3aa: CASSLVFGSSYEQYF

v_gene: TRBV5-6
j_gene: TRBJ2-2
d_gene: TRBD1
abundance: many
CDR3nt: TGTGCCAGCAGCCCGGACAGGGGCGGCGGGGAGCTGTTTTTT
CDR3aa: CASSPDRGGGELFF

v_gene: TRBV19
j_gene: TRBJ1-1
d_gene: NA
abundance: NA
CDR3nt: TGTGCCAGTAGTATTTCAGGGACGGTGAACACTGAAGCTTTCTTT
CDR3aa: CASSISGTVNTEAFF

v_gene: TRBV3-1
j_gene: TRBJ1-1
d_gene: NA
abundance: many
CDR3nt: TGTGCCAGCAGCCAAAGCTGGGGTATGACTTTCTTT
CDR3aa: CASSQSWGMTFF

v_gene: TRBV7-7
j_gene: TRBJ1-5
d_gene: NA
abundance: few
CDR3nt: TGTGCTAGCAGCTTAGACAGAAATCAGCCCCAGCATTTT
CDR3aa: CASSLDRNQPQHF

v_gene: TRBV20-1
j_gene: TRBJ2-2
d_gene: TRBD2
abundance: many
CDR3nt: TGCAGTGCTTCTAGCGGGAGGGGTTCGGGCACCGGGGAGCTGTTTTTT
CDR3aa: CSASSGRGSGTGELFF

v_gene: TRBV24-1
j_gene: TRBJ2-2
d_gene: NA
abundance: many
CDR3nt: TGTGCCACCATGGCCTCCAACACCGGGGAGCTGTTTTTT
CDR3aa: CATMASNTGELFF

v_gene: TRBV7-9
j_gene: TRBJ2-1
d_gene: TRBD2
abundance: NA
CDR3nt: TGTGCCAGCAGCTTAGACGGGAGGGTGTACAATGAGCAGTTCTTC
CDR3aa: CASSLDGRVYNEQFF

v_gene: TRBV9
j_gene: TRBJ2-1
d_gene: TRBD2
abundance: many
CDR3nt: TGTGCCAGCAGCCCAGGGACTAGGGGCAATGAGCAGTTCTTC
CDR3aa: CASSPGTRGNEQFF

v_gene: TRBV7-6
j_gene: TRBJ2-1
d_gene: NA
abundance: many
CDR3nt: TGTGCCAGCAGCAGGGGGGGGAGAGCCAATGAGCAGTTCTTC
CDR3aa: CASSRGGRANEQFF